The 29 T cell receptor beta chains below come from one sample, sequenced in a study of cytomegalovirus exposure and HLA in healthy donors. Generated by immunoSEQ multiplex PCR, the TCRdb table keeps only in-frame clones and is missing some. The data contain 110,000 or so clones, more than 75% of them seen just once; the ten biggest clones take up under 2.5%. The source material was PBMCs. The receptor source for this set is a woman between 25 and 40 years old in good health and CMV-seronegative.

The V call is TRBV27, the J call TRBJ1-4, with D possibly matching TRBD1 (5 bases). Deletions cut 3 bases from V and 7 bases from J, with 12 bases between. From germline, CDR1 is MNHEY and CDR2 SMNVEV (reference sequence). The CDR3 is made up of 14 amino acids. Written as DNA, the CDR3 is TGTGCCAGCAGTTTTACAGGTAACGCTGAAAAACTGTTTTTT. Residues: CASSFTGNAEKLFF. Supplemented by reference TRBV27 and TRBJ1-4, the full variable domain reads EAQVTQNPRYLITVTGKKLTVTCSQNMNHEYMSWYRQDPGLGLRQIYYSMNVEVTDKGDVPEGYKVSRKEKRNFPLILESPSPNQTSLYFCASSFTGNAEKLFFGSGTQLSVL.

The chain has TRBV9 and TRBJ1-1, with 9 bases matching TRBD1. The CDR3 has 15 residues. The V gene's germline CDR1 is SGDLS and CDR2 YYNGEE. The junction had 6 bases not matched to a gene; V was cut back by 2 bases and J by 4 bases. The CDR3 DNA sequence: TGTGCCAGCAGCGTTGGGACAGGGAACCCCACTGAAGCTTTCTTT. Translation: CASSVGTGNPTEAFF.

The V gene is TRBV4-2, the J gene TRBJ1-6; D ambiguous. Trimming left V 0 bases short and J 4 bases short, with 7 bases between. The CDR3 covers 15 residues. The germline CDR1 and CDR2 sequences are LGHNA and YNFKEQ. The CDR3 here is CASSQEVRYNSPLHF. The CDR3, as DNA: TGTGCCAGCAGCCAAGAGGTCAGGTATAATTCACCCCTCCACTTT.

The rearrangement links TRBV6-5 to TRBJ2-2; TRBD1 matches 7 bases. J was trimmed by 0 bases and V by 2 bases; bases with no gene match: 0. Germline-derived CDR1 and CDR2 are MNHEY and SVGAGI. The CDR3 totals 15 residues. CDR3 DNA sequence: TGTGCCAGCAGTTACCAGGGGGCGAACACCGGGGAGCTGTTTTTT. Translating gives CASSYQGANTGELFF.

Only one count was recorded for this clone. The gene calls are TRBV7-9 and TRBJ1-2; 9 positions agree with TRBD1. The CDR3 consists of 15 residues. V trimming: 5 bases; J trimming: 6 bases; junction bases outside the gene matches: 10. Germline V gives CDR1 SEHNR, CDR2 FQNEAQ (reference sequence). The CDR3 reads CASSHGTGWEDGYTF. The CDR3 bases are TGTGCCAGCAGCCACGGGACAGGGTGGGAAGATGGCTACACCTTC.

The J gene is TRBJ1-2, the V gene TRBV6-6, with 7 bases aligning to TRBD1. J lost 0 bases, V lost 7 bases, and 11 bases had no gene match. The CDR3 is 16 amino acids. Germline V CDR1 and CDR2: MNHNY, SVGAGI (reference sequence). The CDR3 spells CASKVEGARPNYGYTF. The CDR3 DNA is TGTGCCAGCAAGGTGGAGGGGGCCCGACCTAACTATGGCTACACCTTC.

DNA for the CDR3: TGTGCCAGTAGTATAGCGGGACAGGGGGTATACGAGCAGTACTTC. It yields the protein CASSIAGQGVYEQYF. The chain links TRBV19 to TRBJ2-7, with 11 bases lining up with TRBD1. The CDR3 is made up of 15 amino acids. CDR1 and CDR2 (germline): LNHDA, SQIVND (reference sequence). Unmatched junction bases numbered 3, after V lost 1 base and J lost 4 bases.

The CDR3: CASSGEGQTISYEQYF. The DNA for the CDR3 is TGTGCCAGCAGCGGAGAGGGACAGACAATATCCTACGAGCAGTACTTC. The chain couples TRBV7-8 to TRBJ2-7; 7 bases are shared with TRBD1. Germline V gene data show CDR1 as SGHVS and CDR2 as FQNEAQ. This CDR3 contains 16 residues. V lost 5 bases, J lost 1 base, and 11 bases stayed unmatched.

The V gene is TRBV21-1, the J gene TRBJ2-7; TRBD1, as called in the table, went unchecked against the DNA. TRBV21-1 is classified as a pseudogene. This CDR3 is 16 amino acids long. CDR3 coding DNA: TGTGCCAGCAGCATCCATTGGACAGGGCACTCCTACGAGCAGTACTTC. Translating gives CASSIHWTGHSYEQYF.

This sequence joins TRBV7-2 and TRBJ1-1; possibly TRBD1 for D (6 bases). The CDR3 has 13 residues. CDR1 SGHTA and CDR2 FQGNSA come from the germline V gene. V was trimmed by 5 bases and J by 6 bases, leaving 13 bases between them. The CDR3 loop is CASSPQGHSEAFF. The CDR3 bases are TGTGCCAGCAGCCCCCAGGGGCACTCTGAAGCTTTCTTT.

The chain joins TRBV7-2 to TRBJ2-3; 9 positions match TRBD1. CDR1 SGHTA and CDR2 FQGNSA come from the germline V gene. The CDR3 is made up of 16 amino acids. Trimming removed 5 bases from V and 6 bases from J; junction bases left unmatched: 12. The CDR3 sequence: CASSRGTGIGMDTQYF. The CDR3 DNA follows: TGTGCCAGCAGCCGTGGGACAGGGATTGGAATGGATACGCAGTATTTT.

The CDR3 DNA sequence: TGTGCCAGCAGCCCCAGGACTAGCGGGGCTCCCACAGATACGCAGTATTTT. Amino acid sequence: CASSPRTSGAPTDTQYF. The V gene is TRBV5-6, the J gene TRBJ2-3; 12 bases are a match to TRBD2. Trimming at V came to 4 bases and at J to 2 bases, leaving 8 bases not matched to a gene. Germline lookup yields CDR1 SGHDT and CDR2 YYEEEE. CDR3 length: 17 residues.

The V call is TRBV6-5, the J call TRBJ1-5; 9 bases are a match to TRBD1. CDR1 is MNHEY and CDR2 is SVGAGI in the germline V gene. This CDR3 comprises 15 residues. The V gene end was trimmed by 4 bases and the J gene end by 4 bases; junction bases not matched to a gene: 5. The CDR3 reads CASSLSGQGNQPQHF. The CDR3 DNA sequence: TGTGCCAGCAGTTTATCGGGACAGGGAAATCAGCCCCAGCATTTT.

The chain links TRBV11-2 to TRBJ2-5; a weak D match, TRBD2 (7 bases). V was pared by 6 bases and J by 2 bases, with 16 bases between. The CDR3 loop spans 15 amino acids. Germline-derived CDR1 and CDR2 are SGHAT and FQNNGV. CDR3 loop: CASSPRGGIQETQYF. DNA of the CDR3: TGTGCCAGCAGTCCAAGGGGGGGGATTCAAGAGACCCAGTACTTC.

The chain has TRBV19 and TRBJ1-4; 7 nucleotides match TRBD1. This CDR3 contains 13 residues. The V and J ends lost 10 bases and 6 bases, in that order; junction bases with no gene match: 8. Germline CDR1 reads LNHDA; CDR2 reads SQIVND (reference sequence). The CDR3 protein is CATQPGQHEKLFF. The CDR3 nucleotides are TGTGCCACCCAGCCGGGACAGCATGAAAAACTGTTTTTT.

This chain links TRBV6-1 with TRBJ1-6, with no clear D. This CDR3 has 14 amino acids. V shed 6 bases and J shed 10 bases, with 16 bases lying between them. CDR1 is MNHNS and CDR2 is SASEGT in the germline V gene. The CDR3, as DNA: TGTGCCAGCAGATTCTCGACTCAGCGGTCACCCCTCCACTTT. Translating gives CASRFSTQRSPLHF.

The rearrangement uses TRBV2 and TRBJ2-2, with TRBD1 matching over 9 bases. V shed 6 bases, J shed 4 bases, and the junction held 3 bases outside the gene matches. The CDR3 is 14 residues long. Per the germline V gene, CDR1 is SNHLY and CDR2 is FYNNEI. The CDR3 here is CASRKQGATGELFF. CDR3 sequence (DNA): TGTGCCAGCAGGAAACAGGGGGCCACCGGGGAGCTGTTTTTT.

The chain carries TRBV9 and TRBJ1-2; the match to TRBD1 covers 10 bases. V shed 1 base, J shed 8 bases, and the junction held 11 bases outside the gene matches. CDR3 length: 16 amino acids. Germline V lookup: CDR1 SGDLS, CDR2 YYNGEE. For the CDR3, the DNA is TGTGCCAGCAGCGTACGGCGGACAGGGGGTGACGAGGGCTACACCTTC. It specifies CASSVRRTGGDEGYTF.

This chain connects TRBV6-4 to TRBJ1-1, with D unclear. The V end lost 6 bases, the J end lost 1 base, and 15 bases lay between the germline ends. Germline CDR1 reads MRHNA; CDR2 reads SNTAGT. The CDR3 runs to 15 residues. CDR3: CASSLRRGPNTEAFF. CDR3 nucleotides: TGTGCCAGCAGCCTCCGTCGCGGGCCGAACACTGAAGCTTTCTTT.

This chain's CDR3 is CASSRQVAQYF. For the CDR3, the DNA is TGTGCCAGCAGCCGTCAGGTGGCCCAGTACTTC. The genes are TRBV11-2 and TRBJ2-5; D is undetermined. The CDR3 spans 11 residues. Germline CDR1 reads SGHAT; CDR2 reads FQNNGV. Trimming shortened V by 5 bases and J by 9 bases, and 10 bases separated the two germline ends.

The gene calls are TRBV2 and TRBJ1-2; possible D gene TRBD1, 5 bases. Per germline, CDR1 SNHLY and CDR2 FYNNEI. V was pared by 1 base and J by 4 bases, with 7 bases between. This CDR3 is built from 13 residues. CDR3 DNA: TGTGCCAGCAGTGAAGGACAGACCTATGGCTACACCTTC. This translates into CASSEGQTYGYTF. The whole variable domain, filled in from reference TRBV2 and TRBJ1-2, reads EPEVTQTPSHQVTQMGQEVILRCVPISNHLYFYWYRQILGQKVEFLVSFYNNEISEKSEIFDDQFSVERPDGSNFTLKIRSTKLEDSAMYFCASSEGQTYGYTFGSGTRLTVV.

The chain has TRBV23-1 and TRBJ1-5; possible D gene TRBD1, 6 bases. TRBV23-1 is given ORF status, its function remaining uncertain. The CDR3 is made up of 15 amino acids. CDR3 residues: CAGVGAPRGNQPQHF. CDR3 nucleotide sequence: TGCGCTGGGGTGGGGGCCCCAAGAGGCAATCAGCCCCAGCATTTT.

The rearrangement uses TRBV6-6 and TRBJ1-5; no reliable D call. The CDR3 runs 14 residues. Trimming removed 8 bases at V and 3 bases at J, with 14 bases between. From germline, CDR1 is MNHNY and CDR2 SVGAGI (reference sequence). The CDR3 region has the DNA TGTGCCAGCCGGGGTCAACATTCCAATCAGCCCCAGCATTTT. This codes for CASRGQHSNQPQHF.

This chain connects TRBV6-5 to TRBJ1-4, with 8 bases aligning to TRBD1. Germline V lookup: CDR1 MNHEY, CDR2 SVGAGI. The CDR3 is made up of 14 amino acids. V gave up 5 bases and J gave up 5 bases; unmatched junction bases: 4. The CDR3 nucleotides read TGTGCCAGCAGTACAGGGGGTAGGAATGAAAAACTGTTTTTT. This translates into CASSTGGRNEKLFF.

This clone occurred once. The rearrangement joins TRBV5-4 to TRBJ2-2, with TRBD1 as a possible D gene (5 bases). The CDR3 is made up of 13 amino acids. The germline V gene has CDR1 SGHNT and CDR2 YYREEE (reference sequence). V shed 7 bases and J shed 6 bases, with 13 bases lying between them. The CDR3 nucleotides read TGTGCCAGCCCAGGGCGAAGGGCCGGGGAGCTGTTTTTT. This codes for CASPGRRAGELFF.

The chain employs TRBV4-3 and TRBJ2-5, with D unresolved. This CDR3 contains 13 residues. CDR1 and CDR2 (germline): LGHNA, YSLEER. Trimming stripped 4 bases from V and 3 bases from J, with 9 bases between. Here the CDR3 DNA reads TGCGCCAGCAGCCCTTCTGTAGAAGAGACCCAGTACTTC. It specifies CASSPSVEETQYF.

This chain joins TRBV4-2 and TRBJ2-1; D uncertain. The germline V and J ends were trimmed by 1 base and 6 bases, with 4 bases remaining between them. Germline lookup yields CDR1 LGHNA and CDR2 YNFKEQ. The CDR3 is 12 amino acids. The CDR3 nucleotides are TGTGCCAGCAGCCAAGTCCGCAATGAGCAGTTCTTC. This codes for CASSQVRNEQFF.

This chain uses TRBV29-1 with TRBJ1-2, with unresolved D. Germline V CDR1 and CDR2: SQVTM, ANQGSEA. With 4 bases removed from V and 3 bases from J, the gap between germline ends came to 18 bases. This CDR3 comprises 15 residues. In DNA, the CDR3 is TGCAGCGTTGCTGGAGGGAGAGTTGAGTACTATGGCTACACCTTC. Translation gives CSVAGGRVEYYGYTF.

The chain has TRBV19 and TRBJ1-5; D is unclear. V gave up 3 bases and J gave up 2 bases, with 8 bases separating them. The germline CDR1 and CDR2 sequences are LNHDA and SQIVND (reference sequence). CDR3 length: 14 amino acids. CDR3 DNA sequence: TGTGCCAGTAGTATCGGTTTTGGCAATCAGCCCCAGCATTTT. This gives the protein CASSIGFGNQPQHF.